This T cell receptor (beta chain) was obtained from a study of blood T cell repertoires in COVID-19. CDR3 length equals 15 residues. Germline V gene lookup returns CDR1 SGHRS and CDR2 YFSETQ. V was clipped by 0 bases and J by 7 bases; unmatched bases: 5. In the authors' workflow: Reference gene primer amplification yielded estimated nucleated cell counts. Data came from immunoSEQ multiplex PCR; TCRdb stores just in-frame clones and leaves some out. V and J calls plus clone size are reproduced from that table; the DNA served to infer D and trimming. The sample consists of under 200,000 clones, 80% to 90% of them appearing once.

The source of this sequence is a man aged 60 to 69 with acute or convalescent COVID-19. Sequenced: peripheral blood. The chain has TRBV5-1 and TRBJ2-1; 9 nucleotides match TRBD2. The CDR3 nucleotides read TGCGCCAGCAGCTTGGGGCCTAGCGGGATGAATGAGCAGTTCTTC. Translated, it gives CASSLGPSGMNEQFF.